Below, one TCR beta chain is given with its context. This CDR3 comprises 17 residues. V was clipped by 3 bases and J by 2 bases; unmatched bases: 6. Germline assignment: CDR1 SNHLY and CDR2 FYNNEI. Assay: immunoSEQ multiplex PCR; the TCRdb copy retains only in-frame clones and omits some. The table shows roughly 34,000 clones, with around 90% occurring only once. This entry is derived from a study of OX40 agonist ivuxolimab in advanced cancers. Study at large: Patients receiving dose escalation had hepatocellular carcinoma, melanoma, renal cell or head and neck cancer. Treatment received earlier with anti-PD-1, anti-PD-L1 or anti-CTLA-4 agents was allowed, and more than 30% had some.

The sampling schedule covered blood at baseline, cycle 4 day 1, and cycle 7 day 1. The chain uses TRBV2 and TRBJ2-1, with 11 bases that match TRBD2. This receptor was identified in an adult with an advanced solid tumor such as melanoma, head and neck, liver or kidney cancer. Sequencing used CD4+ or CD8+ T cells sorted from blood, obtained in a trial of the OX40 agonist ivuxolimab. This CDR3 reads CASSDDSGRAAYNEQFF. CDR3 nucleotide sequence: TGTGCCAGCAGTGATGATAGCGGGAGGGCAGCCTACAATGAGCAGTTCTTC.